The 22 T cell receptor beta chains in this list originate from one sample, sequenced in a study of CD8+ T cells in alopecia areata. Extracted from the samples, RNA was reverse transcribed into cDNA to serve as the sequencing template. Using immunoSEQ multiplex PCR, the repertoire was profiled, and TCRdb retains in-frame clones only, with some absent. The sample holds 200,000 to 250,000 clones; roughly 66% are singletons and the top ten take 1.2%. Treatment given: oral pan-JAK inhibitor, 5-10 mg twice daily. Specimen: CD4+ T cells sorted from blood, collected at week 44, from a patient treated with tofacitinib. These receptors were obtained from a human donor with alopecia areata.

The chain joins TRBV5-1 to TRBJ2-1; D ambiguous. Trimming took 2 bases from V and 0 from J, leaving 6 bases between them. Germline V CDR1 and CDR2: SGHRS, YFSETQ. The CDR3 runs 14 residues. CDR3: CASSLEDSYNEQFF. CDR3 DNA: TGCGCCAGCAGCTTAGAAGACTCCTACAATGAGCAGTTCTTC.

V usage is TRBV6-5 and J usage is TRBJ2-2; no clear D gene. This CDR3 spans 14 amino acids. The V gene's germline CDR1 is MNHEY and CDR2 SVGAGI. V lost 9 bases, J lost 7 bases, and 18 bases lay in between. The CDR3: CASRPRVKGGELFF. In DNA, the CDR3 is TGTGCCAGTCGACCCCGAGTGAAGGGCGGGGAGCTGTTTTTT.

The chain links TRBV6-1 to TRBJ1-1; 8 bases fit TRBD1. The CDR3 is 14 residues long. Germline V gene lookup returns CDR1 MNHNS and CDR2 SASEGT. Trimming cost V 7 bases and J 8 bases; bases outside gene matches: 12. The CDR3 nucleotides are TGTGCCAGCAATTATTCTCCAGGGGGCGGAGAAGCTTTCTTT. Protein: CASNYSPGGGEAFF.

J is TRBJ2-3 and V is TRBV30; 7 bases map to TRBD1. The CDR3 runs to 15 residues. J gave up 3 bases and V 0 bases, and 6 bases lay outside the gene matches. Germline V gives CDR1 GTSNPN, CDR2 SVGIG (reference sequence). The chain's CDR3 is CAWSVRDRMTDTQYF. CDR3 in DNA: TGTGCCTGGAGTGTAAGGGACAGAATGACAGATACGCAGTATTTT. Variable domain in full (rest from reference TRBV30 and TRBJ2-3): SQTIHQWPATLVQPVGSPLSLECTVEGTSNPNLYWYRQAAGRGLQLLFYSVGIGQISSEVPQNLSASRPQDRQFILSSKKLLLSDSGFYLCAWSVRDRMTDTQYFGPGTRLTVL.

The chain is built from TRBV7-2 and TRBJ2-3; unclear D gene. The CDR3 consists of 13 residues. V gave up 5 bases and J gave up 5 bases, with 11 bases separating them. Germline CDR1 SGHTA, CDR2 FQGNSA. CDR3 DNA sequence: TGTGCCAGCAGCCCCCTAGTTGGAGATACGCAGTATTTT. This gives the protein CASSPLVGDTQYF.

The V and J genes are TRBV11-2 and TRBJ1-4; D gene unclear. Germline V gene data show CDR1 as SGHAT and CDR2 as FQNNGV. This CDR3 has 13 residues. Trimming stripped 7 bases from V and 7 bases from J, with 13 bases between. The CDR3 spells CASKRVLSEKLFF. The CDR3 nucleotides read TGTGCCAGCAAGAGGGTTTTGAGTGAAAAACTGTTTTTT.

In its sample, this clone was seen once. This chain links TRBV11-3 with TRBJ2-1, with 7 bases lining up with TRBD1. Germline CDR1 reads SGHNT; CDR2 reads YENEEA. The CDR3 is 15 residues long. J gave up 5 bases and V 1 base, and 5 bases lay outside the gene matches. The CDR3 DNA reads TGTGCCAGCAGCTTAGGGGACAGAAGCCACAATGAGCAGTTCTTC. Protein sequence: CASSLGDRSHNEQFF.

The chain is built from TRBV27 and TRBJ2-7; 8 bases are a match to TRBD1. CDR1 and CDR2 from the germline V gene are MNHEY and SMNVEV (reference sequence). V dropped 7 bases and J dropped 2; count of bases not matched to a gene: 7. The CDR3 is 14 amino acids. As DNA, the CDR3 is TGTGCCAGCAAGGACAGGGAGTCCGCCTACGAGCAGTACTTC. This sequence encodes CASKDRESAYEQYF.

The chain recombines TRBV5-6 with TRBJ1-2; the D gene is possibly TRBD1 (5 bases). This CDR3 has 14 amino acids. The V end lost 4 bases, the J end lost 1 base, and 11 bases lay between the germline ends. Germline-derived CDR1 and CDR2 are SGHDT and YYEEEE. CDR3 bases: TGTGCCAGCAGCCCGAGAGGGGTTAACTATGGCTACACCTTC. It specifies CASSPRGVNYGYTF.

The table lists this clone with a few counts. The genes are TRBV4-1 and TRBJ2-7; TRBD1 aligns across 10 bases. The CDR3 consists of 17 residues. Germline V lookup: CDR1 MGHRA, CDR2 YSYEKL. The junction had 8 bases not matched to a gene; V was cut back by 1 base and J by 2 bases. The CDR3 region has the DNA TGCGCCAGCAGCCAAGTCCCCCACGGACAGGGGGCCTACGAGCAGTACTTC. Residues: CASSQVPHGQGAYEQYF.

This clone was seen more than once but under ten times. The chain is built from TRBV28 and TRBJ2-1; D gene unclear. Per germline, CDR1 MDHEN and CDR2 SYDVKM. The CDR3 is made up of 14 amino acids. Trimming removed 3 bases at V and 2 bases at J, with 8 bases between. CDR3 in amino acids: CASSLAETYNEQFF. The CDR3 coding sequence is TGTGCCAGCAGTTTGGCAGAAACCTACAATGAGCAGTTCTTC.

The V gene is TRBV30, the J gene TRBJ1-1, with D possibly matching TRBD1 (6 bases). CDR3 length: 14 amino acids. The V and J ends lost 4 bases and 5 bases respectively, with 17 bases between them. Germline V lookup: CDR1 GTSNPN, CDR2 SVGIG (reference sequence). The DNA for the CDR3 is TGTGCCTGGACTGGTGGGGGCAAATTGACTGAAGCTTTCTTT. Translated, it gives CAWTGGGKLTEAFF.

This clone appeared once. CDR3 bases: TGCAGCGTTGCCAACTTGACTAGATATACGCAGTATTTT. Translating it yields CSVANLTRYTQYF. The chain links TRBV29-1 to TRBJ2-3; possible D gene TRBD2, 6 bases. This CDR3 comprises 13 residues. Looked up from germline, CDR1 is SQVTM and CDR2 is ANQGSEA. The germline V and J ends were trimmed by 4 bases and 7 bases, with 15 bases remaining between them.

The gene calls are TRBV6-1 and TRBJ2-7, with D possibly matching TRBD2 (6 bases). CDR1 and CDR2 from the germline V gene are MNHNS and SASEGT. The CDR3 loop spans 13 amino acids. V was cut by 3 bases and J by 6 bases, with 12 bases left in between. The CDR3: CASSDMWGGEQYF. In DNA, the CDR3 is TGTGCCAGCAGTGATATGTGGGGAGGCGAGCAGTACTTC.

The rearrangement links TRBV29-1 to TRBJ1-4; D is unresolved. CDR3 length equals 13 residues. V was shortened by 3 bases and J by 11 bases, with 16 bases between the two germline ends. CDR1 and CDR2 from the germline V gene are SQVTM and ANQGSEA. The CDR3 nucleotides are TGCAGCGTTGATTTGGGCCCAGCGGGGAAACTGTTTTTT. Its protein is CSVDLGPAGKLFF.

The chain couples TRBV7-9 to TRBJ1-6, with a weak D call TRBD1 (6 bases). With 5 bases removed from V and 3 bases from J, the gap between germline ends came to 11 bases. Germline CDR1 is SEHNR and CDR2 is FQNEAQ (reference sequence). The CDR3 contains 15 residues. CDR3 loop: CASSKQGIYNSPLHF. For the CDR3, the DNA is TGTGCCAGCAGCAAACAGGGAATCTATAATTCACCCCTCCACTTT.

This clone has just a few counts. The CDR3 DNA reads as TGTGCCAGCAGCGGACTCGTCGGGGGCACAGATACGCAGTATTTT. It yields the protein CASSGLVGGTDTQYF. The rearrangement links TRBV11-3 to TRBJ2-3, with a weak D call TRBD2 (5 bases). The CDR3 has 15 residues. The V gene lost 5 bases and the J gene lost 1 base, with 13 bases spanning the gap. Germline CDR1 reads SGHNT; CDR2 reads YENEEA.

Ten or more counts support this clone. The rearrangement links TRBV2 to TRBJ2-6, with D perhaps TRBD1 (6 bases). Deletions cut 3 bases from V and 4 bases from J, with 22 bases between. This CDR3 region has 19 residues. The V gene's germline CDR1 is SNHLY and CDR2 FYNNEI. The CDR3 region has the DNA TGTGCCAGCAGTGATGACGGACAGCAACCTCTGAAGGGGGCCAACGTCCTGACTTTC. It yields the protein CASSDDGQQPLKGANVLTF.

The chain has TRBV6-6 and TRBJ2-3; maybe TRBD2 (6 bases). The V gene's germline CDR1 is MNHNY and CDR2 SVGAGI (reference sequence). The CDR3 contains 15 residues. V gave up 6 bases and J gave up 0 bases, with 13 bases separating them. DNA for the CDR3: TGTGCCAGCAGGCCCGGGACTCTGAGCACAGATACGCAGTATTTT. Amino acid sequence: CASRPGTLSTDTQYF.

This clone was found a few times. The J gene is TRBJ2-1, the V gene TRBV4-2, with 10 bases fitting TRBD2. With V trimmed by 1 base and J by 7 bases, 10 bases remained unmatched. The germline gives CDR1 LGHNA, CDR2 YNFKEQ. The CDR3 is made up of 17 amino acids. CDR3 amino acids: CASSQGQAGGPGNEQFF. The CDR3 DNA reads TGTGCCAGCAGCCAAGGGCAAGCGGGGGGGCCGGGGAATGAGCAGTTCTTC.

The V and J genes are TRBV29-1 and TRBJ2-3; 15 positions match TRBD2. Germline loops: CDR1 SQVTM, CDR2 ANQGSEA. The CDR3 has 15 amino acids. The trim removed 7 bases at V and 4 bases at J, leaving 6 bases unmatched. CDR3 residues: CSAKRTSGGADTQYF. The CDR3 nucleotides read TGCAGCGCTAAAAGGACTAGCGGGGGGGCAGATACGCAGTATTTT.

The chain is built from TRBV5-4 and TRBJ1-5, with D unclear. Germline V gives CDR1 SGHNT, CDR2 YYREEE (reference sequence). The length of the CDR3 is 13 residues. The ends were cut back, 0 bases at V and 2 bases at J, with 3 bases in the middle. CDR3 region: CASSLDGNQPQHF. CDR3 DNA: TGTGCCAGCAGCTTGGACGGCAATCAGCCCCAGCATTTT.